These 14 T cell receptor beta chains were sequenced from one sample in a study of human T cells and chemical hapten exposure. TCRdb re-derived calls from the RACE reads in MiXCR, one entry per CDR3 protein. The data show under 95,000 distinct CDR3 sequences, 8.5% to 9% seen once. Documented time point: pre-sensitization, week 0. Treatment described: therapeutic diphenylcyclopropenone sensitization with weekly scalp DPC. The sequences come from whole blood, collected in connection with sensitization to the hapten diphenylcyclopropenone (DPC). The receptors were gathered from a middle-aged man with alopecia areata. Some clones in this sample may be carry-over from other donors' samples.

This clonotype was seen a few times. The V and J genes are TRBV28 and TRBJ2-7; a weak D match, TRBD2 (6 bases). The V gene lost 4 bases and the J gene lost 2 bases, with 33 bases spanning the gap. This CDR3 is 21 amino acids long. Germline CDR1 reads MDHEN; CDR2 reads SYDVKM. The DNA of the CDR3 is TGTGCCAGCAGTTCAGACGAGGCGGGGACGTTAAGTGAACAGTACACCTACGAGCAGTACTTC. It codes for CASSSDEAGTLSEQYTYEQYF.

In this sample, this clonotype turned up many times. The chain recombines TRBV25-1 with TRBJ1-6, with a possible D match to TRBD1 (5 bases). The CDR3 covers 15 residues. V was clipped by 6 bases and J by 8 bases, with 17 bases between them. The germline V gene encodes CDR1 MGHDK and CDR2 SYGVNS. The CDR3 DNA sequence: TGTGCCAGCAGCGCCCTAGGAGTGGGGGATTCACCCCTCCACTTT. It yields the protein CASSALGVGDSPLHF.

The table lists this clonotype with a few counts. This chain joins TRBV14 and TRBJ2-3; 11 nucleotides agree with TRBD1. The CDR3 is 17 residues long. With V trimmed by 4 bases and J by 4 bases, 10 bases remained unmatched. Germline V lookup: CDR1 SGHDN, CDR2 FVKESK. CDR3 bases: TGTGCCAGCAGCCTCCTGCCGGGACAGGGGGTCTCAGATACGCAGTATTTT. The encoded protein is CASSLLPGQGVSDTQYF.

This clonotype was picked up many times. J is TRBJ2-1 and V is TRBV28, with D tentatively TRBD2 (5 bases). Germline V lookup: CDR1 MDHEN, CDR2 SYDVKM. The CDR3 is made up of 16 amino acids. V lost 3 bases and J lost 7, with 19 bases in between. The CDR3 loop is CASSFLNLRGGNEQFF. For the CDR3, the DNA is TGTGCCAGCAGTTTCCTTAATCTACGGGGTGGGAATGAGCAGTTCTTC.

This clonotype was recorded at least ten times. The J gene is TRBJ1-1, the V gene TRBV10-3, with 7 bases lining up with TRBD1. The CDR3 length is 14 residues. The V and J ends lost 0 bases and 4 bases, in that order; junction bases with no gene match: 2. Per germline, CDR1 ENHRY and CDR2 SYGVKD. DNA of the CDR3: TGTGCCATCAGTGAGTCTGACAGGGCCACTGAAGCTTTCTTT. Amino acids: CAISESDRATEAFF.

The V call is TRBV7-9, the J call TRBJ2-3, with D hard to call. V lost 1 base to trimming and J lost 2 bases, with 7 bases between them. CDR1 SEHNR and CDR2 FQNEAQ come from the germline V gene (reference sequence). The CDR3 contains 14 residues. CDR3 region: CASSLEVITDTQYF. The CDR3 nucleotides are TGTGCCAGCAGCTTAGAGGTCATCACAGATACGCAGTATTTT.

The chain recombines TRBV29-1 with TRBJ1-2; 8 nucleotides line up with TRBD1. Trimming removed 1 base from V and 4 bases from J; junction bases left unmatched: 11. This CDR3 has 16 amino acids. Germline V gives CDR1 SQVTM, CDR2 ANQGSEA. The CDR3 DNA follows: TGCAGCGTTGAAGGGGGACAGGCAGGGTTTCGCTATGGCTACACCTTC. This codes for CSVEGGQAGFRYGYTF.

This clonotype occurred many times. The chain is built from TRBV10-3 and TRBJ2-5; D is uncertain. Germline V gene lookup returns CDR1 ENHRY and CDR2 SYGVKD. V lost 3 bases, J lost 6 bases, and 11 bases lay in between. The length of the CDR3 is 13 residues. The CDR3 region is CAISDDGPKTQYF. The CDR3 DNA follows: TGTGCCATCAGTGACGACGGCCCGAAGACCCAGTACTTC.

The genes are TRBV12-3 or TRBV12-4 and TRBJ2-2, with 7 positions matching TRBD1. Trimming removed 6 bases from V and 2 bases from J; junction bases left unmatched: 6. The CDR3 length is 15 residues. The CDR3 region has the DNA TGTGCCAGCAGCCGGGACAGACTAAACACCGGGGAGCTGTTTTTT. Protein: CASSRDRLNTGELFF.

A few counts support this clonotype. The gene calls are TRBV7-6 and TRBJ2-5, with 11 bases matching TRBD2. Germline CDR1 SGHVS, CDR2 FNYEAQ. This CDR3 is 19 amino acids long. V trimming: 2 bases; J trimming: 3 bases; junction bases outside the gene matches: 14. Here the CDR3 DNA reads TGTGCCAGCAGCTTAAGGTCCGCGGCGACTAGCGGGACTAAAGAGACCCAGTACTTC. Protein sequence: CASSLRSAATSGTKETQYF.

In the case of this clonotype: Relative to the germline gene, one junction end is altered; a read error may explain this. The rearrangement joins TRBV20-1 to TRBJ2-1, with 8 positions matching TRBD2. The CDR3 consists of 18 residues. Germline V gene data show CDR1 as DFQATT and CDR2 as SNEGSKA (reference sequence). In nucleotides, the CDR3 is TGCAGTGCTACAAGGAACGTATTAGGAGCGGGAGAGTTGGATGATCAGTTCTTC. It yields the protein CSATRNVLGAGELDDQFF.

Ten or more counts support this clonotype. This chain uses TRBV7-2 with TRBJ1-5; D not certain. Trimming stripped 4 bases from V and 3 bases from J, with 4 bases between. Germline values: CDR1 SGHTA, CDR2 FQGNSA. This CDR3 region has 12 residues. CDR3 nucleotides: TGTGCCAGCAGCTCCAACAATCAGCCCCAGCATTTT. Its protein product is CASSSNNQPQHF. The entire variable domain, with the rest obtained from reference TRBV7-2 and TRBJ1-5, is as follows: GAGVSQSPSNKVTEKGKDVELRCDPISGHTALYWYRQSLGQGLEFLIYFQGNSAPDKSGLPSDRFSAERTGGSVSTLTIQRTQQEDSAVYLCASSSNNQPQHFGDGTRLSIL.

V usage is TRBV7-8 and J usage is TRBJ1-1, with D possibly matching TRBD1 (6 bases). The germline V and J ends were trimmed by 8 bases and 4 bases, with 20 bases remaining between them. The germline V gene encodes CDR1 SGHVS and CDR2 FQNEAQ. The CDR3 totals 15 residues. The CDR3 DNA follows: TGTGCCAGCTTGGGAGCCTGGGGGGCTGGCACTGAAGCTTTCTTT. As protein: CASLGAWGAGTEAFF.

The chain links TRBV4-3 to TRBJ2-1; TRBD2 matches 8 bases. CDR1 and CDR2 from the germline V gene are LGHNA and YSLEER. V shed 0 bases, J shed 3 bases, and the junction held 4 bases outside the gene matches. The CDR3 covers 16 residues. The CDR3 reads CASSQDLAGFYNEQFF. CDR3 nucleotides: TGCGCCAGCAGCCAAGACTTAGCGGGATTCTACAATGAGCAGTTCTTC.